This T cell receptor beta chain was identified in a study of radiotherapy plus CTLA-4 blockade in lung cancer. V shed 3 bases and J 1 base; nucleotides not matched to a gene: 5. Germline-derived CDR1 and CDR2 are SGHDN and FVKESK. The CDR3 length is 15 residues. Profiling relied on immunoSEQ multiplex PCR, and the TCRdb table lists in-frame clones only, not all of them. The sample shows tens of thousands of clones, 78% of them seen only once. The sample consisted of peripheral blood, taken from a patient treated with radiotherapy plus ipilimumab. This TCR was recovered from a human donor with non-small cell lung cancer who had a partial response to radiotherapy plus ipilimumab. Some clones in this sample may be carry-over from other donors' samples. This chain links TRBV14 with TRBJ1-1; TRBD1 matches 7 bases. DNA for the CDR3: TGTGCCAGCAGCCAGCTCGGGACAGCGAACACTGAAGCTTTCTTT. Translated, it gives CASSQLGTANTEAFF.